Listed below are T cell receptor beta chains from one sample, sequenced in a study of blood T cell repertoires in COVID-19. The repertoire was sequenced with immunoSEQ multiplex PCR; TCRdb's copy has only in-frame clones and lacks some. The sample lists some 97,000 clones, over 80% occurring once. Sequenced input: peripheral blood. The receptors here all came from a man aged 45-65 years with active or convalescent COVID-19. Both conserved end residues are part of each CDR3. A D gene is named only where the DNA matches it firmly. Expanded clones are given a class, and other clones once, few, many or no size at all.

j_gene | v_gene | d_gene | abundance | len | CDR3aa | CDR3nt
TRBJ1-4 | TRBV18 | TRBD1 | . | 15 | CASSPPGQEAEKLFF | TGTGCCAGCTCACCACCAGGACAGGAGGCTGAAAAACTGTTTTTT
TRBJ2-7 | TRBV7-9 | TRBD1 | . | 14 | CASSRQGASYEQYF | TGTGCCAGCAGTCGACAGGGGGCGTCCTACGAGCAGTACTTC
TRBJ1-1 | TRBV12-3/TRBV12-4 | . | . | 12 | CASSPGDTEAFF | TGTGCCAGCAGCCCCGGGGACACTGAAGCTTTCTTT
TRBJ2-7 | TRBV2 | . | few | 12 | CASSDDTYEQYF | TGTGCCAGCAGTGATGACACCTACGAGCAGTACTTC
TRBJ2-5 | TRBV3-1/TRBV3-2 | . | . | 14 | CASSPAVSGETQYF | TGTGCCAGCAGCCCTGCGGTGAGCGGAGAGACCCAGTACTTC
TRBJ1-1 | TRBV5-1 | . | . | 14 | CASSRGSQNTEAFF | TGCGCCAGCAGCCGTGGCAGTCAGAACACTGAAGCTTTCTTT
TRBJ2-2 | TRBV12-5 | . | . | 19 | CASGLGATRPGKPTGELFF | TGTGCTAGTGGTTTGGGAGCAACTAGGCCCGGAAAGCCCACCGGGGAGCTGTTTTTT
TRBJ2-2 | TRBV28 | . | . | 14 | CASRFPGGIGELFF | TGTGCCAGCCGCTTCCCTGGGGGGATCGGGGAGCTGTTTTTT
TRBJ1-1 | TRBV7-9 | TRBD1 | . | 15 | CATLEQGAFDTEAFF | TGTGCCACCCTAGAGCAGGGGGCCTTTGACACTGAAGCTTTCTTT
TRBJ2-5 | TRBV24-1 | . | . | 15 | CATSDPQGKVETQYF | TGTGCCACCAGTGATCCGCAGGGGAAGGTGGAGACCCAGTACTTC
TRBJ2-2 | TRBV18 | TRBD2 | once | 16 | CASSPEAGLNTGELFF | TGTGCCAGCTCACCAGAAGCGGGGCTGAACACCGGGGAGCTGTTTTTT
TRBJ1-5 | TRBV6-5 | TRBD1 | . | 14 | CASTGTGGNQPQHF | TGTGCCAGCACTGGGACAGGTGGCAATCAGCCCCAGCATTTT
TRBJ1-1 | TRBV5-6 | . | . | 15 | CASSLERRMNTEAFF | TGTGCCAGCAGCTTGGAGCGCCGGATGAACACTGAAGCTTTCTTT
TRBJ2-1 | TRBV7-2 | . | . | 15 | CASSYHRGSPNEQFF | TGTGCCAGCAGCTATCACCGGGGGAGCCCTAATGAGCAGTTCTTC
TRBJ2-3 | TRBV7-3 | TRBD2 | . | 18 | CASSPRPGGPKGTDTQYF | TGTGCCAGCAGCCCTCGTCCGGGAGGGCCAAAGGGCACAGATACGCAGTATTTT
TRBJ1-4 | TRBV6-5 | . | . | 13 | CASRLTGNEKLFF | TGTGCCAGCAGATTGACAGGAAATGAAAAACTGTTTTTT
TRBJ1-5 | TRBV5-3 | . | . | 14 | CARSFGDKKQPQHF | TGTGCCAGAAGCTTCGGGGACAAGAAACAGCCCCAGCATTTT
TRBJ2-3 | TRBV3-1/TRBV3-2 | TRBD2 | . | 17 | CASSQFLAGASTDTQYF | TGTGCCAGCAGCCAATTCCTAGCGGGAGCTAGCACAGATACGCAGTATTTT
TRBJ1-4 | TRBV30 | . | . | 14 | CAWSVRTVNEKLFF | TGTGCCTGGAGTGTACGTACGGTTAATGAAAAACTGTTTTTT
TRBJ2-3 | TRBV4-1 | . | . | 16 | CASSQAGTARADTQYF | TGCGCCAGCAGCCAGGCCGGGACTGCAAGGGCAGATACGCAGTATTTT
TRBJ2-7 | TRBV30 | . | . | 15 | CAWVKGGGPLSEQYF | TGTGCCTGGGTGAAAGGGGGAGGGCCTTTAAGCGAGCAGTACTTC
TRBJ2-5 | TRBV9 | . | . | 15 | CASSVAPSGRETQYF | TGTGCCAGCAGCGTAGCTCCGTCAGGTCGAGAGACCCAGTACTTC
TRBJ1-2 | TRBV6-5 | . | . | 13 | CASSRGGAEGYTF | TGTGCCAGCAGCCGGGGGGGCGCTGAGGGCTACACCTTC
TRBJ2-2 | TRBV6-1 | TRBD2 | . | 16 | CASSAQAGGNTGELFF | TGTGCCAGCAGTGCTCAAGCGGGAGGCAACACCGGGGAGCTGTTTTTT
TRBJ2-3 | TRBV5-5 | . | . | 14 | CASSPPLLTDTQYF | TGTGCCAGCAGCCCACCCCTACTCACAGATACGCAGTATTTT
TRBJ1-6 | TRBV28 | . | . | 12 | CASSLIDSPLHF | TGTGCCAGCAGCCTAATAGATTCACCCCTCCACTTT
TRBJ2-3 | TRBV5-6 | TRBD2 | . | 16 | CASSFRTSGSGDTQYF | TGTGCCAGCAGCTTCAGGACTAGCGGGAGCGGAGATACGCAGTATTTT
TRBJ1-6 | TRBV24-1 | . | few | 13 | CATSSTGASPLHF | TGTGCCACCAGTTCGACGGGTGCCTCACCCCTCCACTTT
TRBJ1-1 | TRBV4-1 | . | . | 15 | CATGPGGFIGTEAFF | TGCGCCACCGGACCCGGGGGGTTTATCGGCACTGAAGCTTTCTTT
TRBJ2-6 | TRBV9 | . | once | 15 | CASSPRLSGANVLTF | TGTGCCAGCAGCCCAAGACTCTCTGGGGCCAACGTCCTGACTTTC
TRBJ1-2 | TRBV4-2 | TRBD1 | . | 12 | CASSQVQGNYTF | TGTGCCAGCAGCCAAGTACAGGGGAACTACACCTTC
TRBJ2-5 | TRBV2 | TRBD2 | . | 16 | CASSELRGGGQETQYF | TGTGCCAGCAGTGAATTAAGGGGCGGGGGGCAAGAGACCCAGTACTTC
TRBJ2-1 | TRBV6-6 | . | . | 14 | CASSSQGVYNEQFF | TGTGCCAGCAGTTCGCAGGGCGTTTACAATGAGCAGTTCTTC
TRBJ1-1 | TRBV30 | . | . | 12 | CATETPNTEAFF | TGTGCCACAGAAACACCGAACACTGAAGCTTTCTTT
TRBJ1-1 | TRBV30 | . | . | 12 | CAWRVSGTEAFF | TGTGCCTGGAGAGTCTCCGGGACTGAAGCTTTCTTT
TRBJ2-7 | TRBV7-2 | TRBD2 | once | 14 | CASSSTLAGYEQYF | TGTGCCAGCAGCTCTACACTAGCGGGGTACGAGCAGTACTTC
TRBJ1-5 | TRBV24-1 | . | once | 13 | CATSFRQNQPQHF | TGTGCCACCAGTTTCAGGCAAAATCAGCCCCAGCATTTT
TRBJ1-4 | TRBV18 | . | . | 15 | CASSPRQAWEEKLFF | TGTGCCAGCTCCCCACGCCAGGCTTGGGAGGAAAAACTGTTTTTT
TRBJ2-1 | TRBV9 | TRBD2 | . | 15 | CASSVAGGSRREQFF | TGTGCCAGCAGCGTAGCGGGAGGCAGCAGAAGGGAGCAGTTCTTC
TRBJ1-1 | TRBV11-1 | . | once | 14 | CASSLSPTGTEAFF | TGTGCCAGCAGCTTAAGTCCGACGGGCACTGAAGCTTTCTTT
TRBJ2-6 | TRBV18 | TRBD1 | . | 17 | CASSPAGGSSGANVLTF | TGTGCCAGCTCACCAGCAGGGGGAAGCTCTGGGGCCAACGTCCTGACTTTC
TRBJ2-5 | TRBV6-6 | . | . | 13 | CASSKRDFETQYF | TGTGCCAGCAGTAAAAGGGACTTTGAGACCCAGTACTTC
TRBJ2-6 | TRBV24-1 | . | . | 15 | CATSDLQGGANVLTF | TGTGCCACCAGTGATTTGCAGGGAGGGGCCAACGTCCTGACTTTC
TRBJ1-6 | TRBV5-1 | TRBD1 | . | 13 | CASRLDRDSPLHF | TGCGCCAGCAGATTAGACAGGGACTCACCCCTCCACTTT
TRBJ2-5 | TRBV7-2 | TRBD1 | once | 14 | CASSLDRGRETQYF | TGTGCCAGCAGCCTAGACAGGGGGCGGGAGACCCAGTACTTC
TRBJ2-5 | TRBV19 | TRBD2 | . | 14 | CASASGAAVETQYF | TGTGCCAGTGCTAGCGGGGCGGCTGTCGAGACCCAGTACTTC